This entry features one TCR beta chain sequence. Its antigen is unidentified. The sample belongs to a study of vaccination effects on CD4 cells after COVID-19. Overall study results and limits: Healthy vaccinees had only 1 of 255 vaccine-induced clones cross-react with common cold coronaviruses. Early post-infection timepoints were missing from the study, which also had few convalescent patients.

CDR1 SNHLY and CDR2 FYNNEI come from the germline V gene. The CDR3 length is 13 residues. Trimming took off 7 bases at V and 1 base at J, with 10 bases between the two ends. Data came from immunoSEQ multiplex PCR; TCRdb stores just in-frame clones and leaves some out. The sample records roughly 20,000 clones, over 60% being singletons. Pools of viral peptides were used by the ViraFEST assay to expand antigen-specific CD4+ T cells ahead of sequencing. Following culture for about ten days, CD4+ T cells were isolated. Vaccinated recipients, who were negative for nucleocapsid antibodies, had no history of SARS-CoV-2 infection. Cultures of about 2 million PBMC per well contained roughly 9.4 IU/ml IL-2 plus 10 ug/ml peptides. Each culture had half its medium swapped for IL-2 medium on days 3 and 7.

This receptor was obtained from a human donor who received a COVID-19 vaccine. The rearrangement joins TRBV2 to TRBJ1-1; tentative D call: TRBD1 (6 bases). The sequencing used CD4+ T cells from PBMCs cultured with HCoV-NL63 spike peptides, collected before COVID-19 vaccination. Here the CDR3 reads CASTAGENTEAFF. In nucleotides, the CDR3 is TGTGCCAGCACGGCAGGGGAGAACACTGAAGCTTTCTTT.